The 31 T cell receptor beta chains listed next were all sequenced from one sample in a study of T cells after posttransplantation cyclophosphamide. Treatment was busulfan-fludarabine conditioning, a marrow graft, and cyclophosphamide on days +3 and +4. The repertoire was sequenced with immunoSEQ multiplex PCR; TCRdb's copy has only in-frame clones and lacks some. The sample holds about 43,000 clones; 90% are singletons and the top ten take under 2.5%. Sequencing was performed on PBMCs, taken 55 to 70 days after allogeneic stem cell transplant with posttransplant cyclophosphamide. The origin of the receptors is a male patient aged 55-69 years who received an allogeneic stem cell transplant from a related donor and was CMV-positive. Part of the T cells may come from the graft donor.

The chain is built from TRBV5-8 and TRBJ1-2; 7 bases match TRBD1. The CDR3 extends over 17 amino acids. The trim removed 1 base at V and 4 bases at J, leaving 13 bases unmatched. The germline V gene encodes CDR1 SGHTS and CDR2 YDEGEE. Here the CDR3 reads CASSLITGAPGAYGYTF. CDR3 DNA: TGTGCCAGCAGCTTGATCACAGGGGCGCCTGGAGCCTATGGCTACACCTTC.

The rearrangement uses TRBV2 and TRBJ1-5; 7 nucleotides match TRBD1. J was trimmed by 5 bases and V by 3 bases; bases with no gene match: 4. Germline V gives CDR1 SNHLY, CDR2 FYNNEI. This CDR3 is built from 14 residues. The CDR3 region has the DNA TGTGCCAGCAGTGAGTTAACAGGGGATCAGCCCCAGCATTTT. Its translation: CASSELTGDQPQHF.

The sample holds a few counts of this clone. The chain is built from TRBV10-3 and TRBJ1-2, with a tentative D call TRBD1 (5 bases). The V gene's germline CDR1 is ENHRY and CDR2 SYGVKD. V lost 0 bases to trimming and J lost 4 bases, with 9 bases between them. The CDR3 runs to 14 residues. In DNA form, the CDR3 reads TGTGCCATCAGTGAGTCGGAGACAGCCTATGGCTACACCTTC. This encodes CAISESETAYGYTF.

The CDR3: CSVVMNTEAFF. CDR3 nucleotide sequence: TGCAGCGTTGTTATGAACACTGAAGCTTTCTTT. The chain recombines TRBV29-1 with TRBJ1-1; D not resolved. V gave up 4 bases and J gave up 0 bases, with 3 bases separating them. There are 11 residues in the CDR3. CDR1 is SQVTM, CDR2 ANQGSEA, per germline.

The chain couples TRBV7-6 to TRBJ2-3; 9 bases are shared with TRBD1. The CDR3 has 16 residues. In germline, CDR1 is SGHVS, CDR2 FNYEAQ. Unmatched junction bases numbered 7, after V lost 4 bases and J lost 2 bases. CDR3 amino acids: CASSSTGQGLTDTQYF. In DNA, the CDR3 is TGTGCCAGCAGCTCAACGGGACAGGGACTCACAGATACGCAGTATTTT.

This clone has a single count. The rearrangement uses TRBV19 and TRBJ1-1; D ambiguous. The germline V gene has CDR1 LNHDA and CDR2 SQIVND (reference sequence). V was trimmed by 3 bases and J by 4 bases, leaving 15 bases between them. The CDR3 totals 15 residues. CDR3 residues: CASSIGVGVGTEAFF. DNA of the CDR3: TGTGCCAGTAGTATCGGGGTCGGGGTGGGCACTGAAGCTTTCTTT.

The CDR3, as DNA: TGTGCCTGGAATCGAGCGGGGGGAGGCTACGAGCAGTACTTC. Translation gives CAWNRAGGGYEQYF. This rearrangement joins TRBV30 to TRBJ2-7; the match to TRBD2 covers 9 bases. This CDR3 spans 14 amino acids. Germline V CDR1 and CDR2: GTSNPN, SVGIG (reference sequence). V shed 4 bases and J 3 bases; nucleotides not matched to a gene: 7.

This chain uses TRBV4-1 with TRBJ2-7, with 9 bases fitting TRBD1. The CDR3 runs to 19 residues. Germline V gives CDR1 MGHRA, CDR2 YSYEKL. Germline trimming cut 1 base from V and 3 bases from J; bases unmatched to any gene: 16. CDR3 sequence (DNA): TGCGCCAGCAGCCAAGGCTTTGTTAAGGGACAGGGTAAGAACTACGAGCAGTACGTC. Encoded protein: CASSQGFVKGQGKNYEQYV.

The V and J genes are TRBV20-1 and TRBJ1-1, with D possibly TRBD1 on 6 matching bases. The CDR3 runs to 11 residues. V gave up 6 bases and J gave up 5 bases, with 10 bases separating them. Per germline, CDR1 DFQATT and CDR2 SNEGSKA (reference sequence). CDR3 loop: CSAYQGTEAFF. CDR3 DNA: TGCAGTGCATATCAGGGGACTGAAGCTTTCTTT.

The J gene is TRBJ1-2, the V gene TRBV6-6; TRBD1 might be the D (6 bases). Germline V gene lookup returns CDR1 MNHNY and CDR2 SVGAGI (reference sequence). The V end was cut by 6 bases, the J end by 6 bases, with 14 bases between. This CDR3 is 13 amino acids long. CDR3 sequence (DNA): TGTGCCAGCAGGGTACAGGGTCGCGATGGCTACACCTTC. Translated: CASRVQGRDGYTF.

The chain combines TRBV19 with TRBJ2-7; no clear D. CDR3 length equals 13 residues. The ends were cut back, 3 bases at V and 3 bases at J, with 9 bases in the middle. CDR1 and CDR2 from the germline V gene are LNHDA and SQIVND (reference sequence). Here the CDR3 DNA reads TGTGCCAGTAGTATCAGACACAGCTACGAGCAGTACTTC. The encoded protein is CASSIRHSYEQYF.

This chain uses TRBV9 with TRBJ1-3, with TRBD1 identical over 9 bases. The junction had 7 bases not matched to a gene; V was cut back by 3 bases and J by 6 bases. The CDR3 runs 15 residues. Germline values: CDR1 SGDLS, CDR2 YYNGEE. The CDR3 DNA sequence: TGTGCCAGCAGCGGAGGACAGGGGTTGGTAAACACCATATATTTT. Translated: CASSGGQGLVNTIYF.

This clone was observed a single time. The chain joins TRBV7-8 to TRBJ1-1, with 9 bases matching TRBD1. V lost 4 bases, J lost 0 bases, and 6 bases stayed unmatched. The CDR3 totals 16 residues. Germline V gene data show CDR1 as SGHVS and CDR2 as FQNEAQ. The CDR3 DNA follows: TGTGCCAGCAGCTCTAAGGACAGGGGCCTGAACACTGAAGCTTTCTTT. It is translated as CASSSKDRGLNTEAFF.

The rearrangement uses TRBV7-8 and TRBJ2-5, with 15 nucleotides matching TRBD2. Trimming removed 5 bases from V and 4 bases from J; junction bases left unmatched: 5. CDR3 length: 16 amino acids. Germline V gives CDR1 SGHVS, CDR2 FQNEAQ. The CDR3 loop is CASSGWTSGRGETQYF. The CDR3 DNA sequence: TGTGCCAGCAGCGGATGGACTAGCGGGAGGGGAGAGACCCAGTACTTC.

V gene TRBV28 combines with J gene TRBJ1-3; D not resolved. The germline V and J ends were trimmed by 7 bases and 2 bases, with 18 bases remaining between them. The CDR3 sequence is 16 residues long. CDR1 and CDR2 from the germline V gene are MDHEN and SYDVKM. CDR3 residues: CASTPLEGFAGNTIYF. The CDR3 DNA reads TGTGCCAGCACCCCCCTTGAGGGTTTCGCTGGAAACACCATATATTTT. The variable domain in full, with the rest retrieved from reference TRBV28 and TRBJ1-3, is DVKVTQSSRYLVKRTGEKVFLECVQDMDHENMFWYRQDPGLGLRLIYFSYDVKMKEKGDIPEGYSVSREKKERFSLILESASTNQTSMYLCASTPLEGFAGNTIYFGEGSWLTVV.

The CDR3 loop reads CASSFGTTGSREKLFF. DNA for the CDR3: TGTGCCAGCAGTTTCGGCACCACAGGGTCTCGTGAAAAACTGTTTTTT. This chain uses TRBV6-5 with TRBJ1-4, with TRBD1 as a possible D gene (6 bases). Germline assignment: CDR1 MNHEY and CDR2 SVGAGI. Trimming removed 4 bases at V and 7 bases at J, with 19 bases between. The CDR3 is made up of 16 amino acids.

This chain uses TRBV6-4 with TRBJ1-1; D unclear. V lost 5 bases to trimming and J lost 2 bases, with 9 bases between them. The length of the CDR3 is 13 residues. Germline V CDR1 and CDR2: MRHNA, SNTAGT. CDR3 in DNA: TGTGCCAGCAGTCGCACAAGTAACACTGAAGCTTTCTTT. Its translation: CASSRTSNTEAFF.

The V and J genes are TRBV5-1 and TRBJ2-7, with D perhaps matching TRBD2 (6 bases). Trimming pared 4 bases from V and 4 bases from J, leaving 18 bases between. The CDR3 loop spans 15 amino acids. The germline V gene encodes CDR1 SGHRS and CDR2 YFSETQ. CDR3 amino acids: CASSVGGPPNYEQYF. CDR3 DNA: TGCGCCAGCAGCGTAGGAGGGCCCCCCAATTACGAGCAGTACTTC. Filled out from reference TRBV5-1 and TRBJ2-7, the complete variable domain reads KAGVTQTPRYLIKTRGQQVTLSCSPISGHRSVSWYQQTPGQGLQFLFEYFSETQRNKGNFPGRFSGRQFSNSRSEMNVSTLELGDSALYLCASSVGGPPNYEQYFGPGTRLTVT.

This sequence joins TRBV2 and TRBJ2-7; 9 bases map to TRBD1. V was clipped by 6 bases and J by 3 bases; unmatched bases: 9. This CDR3 contains 15 residues. Germline loops: CDR1 SNHLY, CDR2 FYNNEI. The CDR3 nucleotides are TGTGCCAGCAGGGATACAGGGGGCGCGAGCTACGAGCAGTACTTC. This sequence encodes CASRDTGGASYEQYF.

This chain links TRBV11-2 with TRBJ1-2; unclear D gene. This CDR3 contains 13 residues. Germline V gene sequence: CDR1 SGHAT, CDR2 FQNNGV. V dropped 1 base and J dropped 3 bases, with 6 bases sitting between them. CDR3 DNA sequence: TGTGCCAGCAGCTTAGGGGCAGACTATGGCTACACCTTC. Translating gives CASSLGADYGYTF.

This rearrangement joins TRBV2 to TRBJ2-7; perhaps TRBD1 as D (5 bases). Germline V lookup: CDR1 SNHLY, CDR2 FYNNEI. The CDR3 sequence is 11 residues long. The V and J ends lost 7 bases and 2 bases respectively, with 6 bases between them. CDR3: CASMTAYEQYF. The CDR3 DNA sequence: TGTGCCAGCATGACAGCCTACGAGCAGTACTTC. Using reference TRBV2 and TRBJ2-7 for the parts outside the CDR3, the full variable domain is EPEVTQTPSHQVTQMGQEVILRCVPISNHLYFYWYRQILGQKVEFLVSFYNNEISEKSEIFDDQFSVERPDGSNFTLKIRSTKLEDSAMYFCASMTAYEQYFGPGTRLTVT.

This chain connects TRBV7-9 to TRBJ1-2, with unresolved D. In germline, CDR1 is SEHNR, CDR2 FQNEAQ (reference sequence). The CDR3 length is 15 residues. Trimming took off 4 bases at V and 2 bases at J, with 14 bases between the two ends. The CDR3 nucleotides are TGTGCCAGCAGCTCCTTTTACGGGGAGAACTATGGCTACACCTTC. This sequence encodes CASSSFYGENYGYTF.

This chain links TRBV5-1 with TRBJ2-6; 8 bases align to TRBD2. The CDR3 extends over 15 amino acids. V dropped 9 bases and J dropped 0; count of bases not matched to a gene: 5. The germline CDR1 and CDR2 sequences are SGHRS and YFSETQ. This CDR3 is CATSRGDSGANVLTF. DNA for the CDR3: TGCGCCACCTCGCGGGGGGACTCTGGGGCCAACGTCCTGACTTTC. The full variable domain, its missing parts supplied by reference TRBV5-1 and TRBJ2-6, is KAGVTQTPRYLIKTRGQQVTLSCSPISGHRSVSWYQQTPGQGLQFLFEYFSETQRNKGNFPGRFSGRQFSNSRSEMNVSTLELGDSALYLCATSRGDSGANVLTFGAGSRLTVL.

The V gene is TRBV27, the J gene TRBJ1-1, with 9 bases aligning to TRBD1. This CDR3 region has 14 residues. V gave up 6 bases and J gave up 3 bases; unmatched junction bases: 5. Germline V gene sequence: CDR1 MNHEY, CDR2 SMNVEV (reference sequence). The CDR3 is CASRQGALDTEAFF. In DNA form, the CDR3 reads TGTGCCAGCAGACAGGGGGCGCTGGACACTGAAGCTTTCTTT.

The rearrangement links TRBV25-1 to TRBJ2-2; no definite D call. The CDR3 covers 11 residues. V lost 5 bases and J 4 bases, leaving 2 bases between the germline ends. Germline CDR1 MGHDK, CDR2 SYGVNS. This chain's CDR3 is CASSRTGELFF. In nucleotides, the CDR3 is TGTGCCAGCAGTCGCACCGGGGAGCTGTTTTTT. The full variable domain, with the rest looked up from reference TRBV25-1 and TRBJ2-2, is EADIYQTPRYLVIGTGKKITLECSQTMGHDKMYWYQQDPGMELHLIHYSYGVNSTEKGDLSSESTVSRIRTEHFPLTLESARPSHTSQYLCASSRTGELFFGEGSRLTVL.

This chain uses TRBV5-4 with TRBJ1-1; TRBD1 matches at 9 bases. In germline, CDR1 is SGHNT, CDR2 YYREEE (reference sequence). V lost 3 bases, J lost 7 bases, and 7 bases stayed unmatched. This CDR3 is built from 14 residues. CDR3 sequence: CASSSRTGVSEAFF. DNA for the CDR3: TGTGCCAGCAGCTCCCGGACAGGGGTTAGTGAAGCTTTCTTT.

This chain joins TRBV5-1 and TRBJ1-5; maybe TRBD1 (5 bases). CDR3 length: 14 amino acids. The germline V and J ends were trimmed by 1 base and 5 bases, with 10 bases remaining between them. Germline-derived CDR1 and CDR2 are SGHRS and YFSETQ. CDR3 DNA sequence: TGCGCCAGCAGCTTGTTAACAGGAGATCAGCCCCAGCATTTT. Translated: CASSLLTGDQPQHF.

This chain uses TRBV7-8 with TRBJ2-7; no definite D call. The length of the CDR3 is 15 residues. From germline, CDR1 is SGHVS and CDR2 FQNEAQ. V was pared by 1 base and J by 2 bases, with 12 bases between. The CDR3 spells CASSLVVARPYEQYF. The CDR3 DNA is TGTGCCAGCAGCTTAGTGGTGGCTCGCCCCTACGAGCAGTACTTC.

J is TRBJ2-7 and V is TRBV14; D is ambiguous. CDR1 is SGHDN and CDR2 is FVKESK in the germline V gene. This CDR3 region has 13 residues. The ends were cut back, 3 bases at V and 3 bases at J, with 9 bases in the middle. CDR3 sequence (DNA): TGTGCCAGCAGCCACTATAATAACTACGAGCAGTACTTC. The encoded protein is CASSHYNNYEQYF. The complete variable domain, with remaining parts taken from reference TRBV14 and TRBJ2-7, reads EAGVTQFPSHSVIEKGQTVTLRCDPISGHDNLYWYRRVMGKEIKFLLHFVKESKQDESGMPNNRFLAERTGGTYSTLKVQPAELEDSGVYFCASSHYNNYEQYFGPGTRLTVT.

This chain uses TRBV7-9 with TRBJ1-4, with D maybe TRBD1 (6 bases). The CDR3 has 13 amino acids. Looked up from germline, CDR1 is SEHNR and CDR2 is FQNEAQ (reference sequence). Deletions cut 5 bases from V and 8 bases from J, with 12 bases between. The CDR3 nucleotides are TGTGCCAGCAGCCGGACAGTCTTCGAAAAACTGTTTTTT. Its protein product is CASSRTVFEKLFF.

The chain combines TRBV9 with TRBJ1-3; D remains unclear. This CDR3 region has 15 residues. From germline, CDR1 is SGDLS and CDR2 YYNGEE. The V gene lost 3 bases and the J gene lost 0 bases, with 10 bases spanning the gap. CDR3 sequence (DNA): TGTGCCAGCAGCGCCAGCGGCAACTCTGGAAACACCATATATTTT. It yields the protein CASSASGNSGNTIYF. The whole variable domain, remainder taken from reference TRBV9 and TRBJ1-3, is DSGVTQTPKHLITATGQRVTLRCSPRSGDLSVYWYQQSLDQGLQFLIQYYNGEERAKGNILERFSAQQFPDLHSELNLSSLELGDSALYFCASSASGNSGNTIYFGEGSWLTVV.